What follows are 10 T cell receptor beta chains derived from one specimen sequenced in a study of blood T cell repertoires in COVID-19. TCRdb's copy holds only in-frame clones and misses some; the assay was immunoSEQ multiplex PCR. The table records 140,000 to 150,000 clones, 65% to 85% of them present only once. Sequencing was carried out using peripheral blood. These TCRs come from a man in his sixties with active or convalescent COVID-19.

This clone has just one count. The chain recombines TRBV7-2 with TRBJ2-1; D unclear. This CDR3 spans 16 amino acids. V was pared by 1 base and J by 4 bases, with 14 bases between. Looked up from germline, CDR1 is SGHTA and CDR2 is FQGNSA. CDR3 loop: CASSLELDTLYNEQFF. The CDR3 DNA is TGTGCCAGCAGCTTAGAGCTAGATACCTTGTACAATGAGCAGTTCTTC. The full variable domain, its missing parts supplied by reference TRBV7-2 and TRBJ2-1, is GAGVSQSPSNKVTEKGKDVELRCDPISGHTALYWYRQSLGQGLEFLIYFQGNSAPDKSGLPSDRFSAERTGGSVSTLTIQRTQQEDSAVYLCASSLELDTLYNEQFFGPGTRLTVL.

In DNA form, the CDR3 reads TGTGCCAGCAGTTTAGGCACAGGAAGAAATTCACCCCTCCACTTT. Its protein is CASSLGTGRNSPLHF. V is TRBV28 and J is TRBJ1-6; TRBD1 might be the D (5 bases). Between the trimmed V and J ends, which lost 2 bases and 7 bases, there was a span of 12 bases. The length of the CDR3 is 15 residues. From germline, CDR1 is MDHEN and CDR2 SYDVKM. The complete variable domain, with remaining parts taken from reference TRBV28 and TRBJ1-6, reads DVKVTQSSRYLVKRTGEKVFLECVQDMDHENMFWYRQDPGLGLRLIYFSYDVKMKEKGDIPEGYSVSREKKERFSLILESASTNQTSMYLCASSLGTGRNSPLHFGNGTRLTVT.

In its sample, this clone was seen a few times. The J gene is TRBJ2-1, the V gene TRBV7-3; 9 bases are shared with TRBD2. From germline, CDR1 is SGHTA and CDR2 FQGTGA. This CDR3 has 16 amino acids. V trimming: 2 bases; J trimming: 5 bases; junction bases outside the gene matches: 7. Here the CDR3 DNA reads TGTGCCAGCAGCTTAGTGGCGGGAGGGCCCCACAATGAGCAGTTCTTC. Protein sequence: CASSLVAGGPHNEQFF. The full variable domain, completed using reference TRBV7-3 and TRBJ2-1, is GAGVSQTPSNKVTEKGKYVELRCDPISGHTALYWYRQSLGQGPEFLIYFQGTGAADDSGLPNDRFFAVRPEGSVSTLKIQRTERGDSAVYLCASSLVAGGPHNEQFFGPGTRLTVL.

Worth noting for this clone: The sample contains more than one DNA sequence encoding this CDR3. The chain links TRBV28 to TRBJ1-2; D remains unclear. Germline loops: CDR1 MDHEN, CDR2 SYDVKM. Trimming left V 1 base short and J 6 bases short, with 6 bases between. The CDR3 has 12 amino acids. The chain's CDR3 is CASSLSGDGYTF. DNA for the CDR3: TGTGCCAGCAGTTTATCGGGTGATGGCTACACCTTC.

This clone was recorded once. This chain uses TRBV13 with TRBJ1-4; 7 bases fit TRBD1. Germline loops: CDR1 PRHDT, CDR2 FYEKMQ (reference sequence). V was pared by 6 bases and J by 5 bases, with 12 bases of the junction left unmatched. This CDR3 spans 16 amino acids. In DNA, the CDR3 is TGTGCCAGCAGACCAACCAGGGACAGTTCAAATGAAAAACTGTTTTTT. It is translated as CASRPTRDSSNEKLFF.

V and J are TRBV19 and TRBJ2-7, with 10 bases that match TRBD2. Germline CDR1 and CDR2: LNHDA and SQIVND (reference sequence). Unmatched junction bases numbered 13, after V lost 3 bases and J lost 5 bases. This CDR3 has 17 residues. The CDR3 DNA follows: TGTGCCAGTAGTATGCCGCTAGCGGGAGTTCGTTCCCACGAGCAGTACTTC. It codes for CASSMPLAGVRSHEQYF.

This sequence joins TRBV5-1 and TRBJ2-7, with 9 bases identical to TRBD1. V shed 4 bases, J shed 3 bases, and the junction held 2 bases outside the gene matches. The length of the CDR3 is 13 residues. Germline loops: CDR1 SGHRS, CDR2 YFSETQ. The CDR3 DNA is TGCGCCAGCAGCCAGGACAGGGGCTACGAGCAGTACTTC. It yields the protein CASSQDRGYEQYF. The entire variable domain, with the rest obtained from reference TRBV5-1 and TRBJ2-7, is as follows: KAGVTQTPRYLIKTRGQQVTLSCSPISGHRSVSWYQQTPGQGLQFLFEYFSETQRNKGNFPGRFSGRQFSNSRSEMNVSTLELGDSALYLCASSQDRGYEQYFGPGTRLTVT.

CDR3 region: CASSQVSVRDTQYF. DNA for the CDR3: TGCGCCAGCAGCCAAGTAAGCGTGAGGGATACGCAGTATTTT. V gene TRBV4-3 combines with J gene TRBJ2-3, with D unclear. The CDR3 sequence is 14 residues long. Germline assignment: CDR1 LGHNA and CDR2 YSLEER. Trimming stripped 1 base from V and 6 bases from J, with 11 bases between.

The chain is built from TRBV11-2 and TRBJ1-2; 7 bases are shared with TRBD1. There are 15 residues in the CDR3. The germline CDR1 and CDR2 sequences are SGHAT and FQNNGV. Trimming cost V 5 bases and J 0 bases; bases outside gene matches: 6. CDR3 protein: CASSLTGISNYGYTF. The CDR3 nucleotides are TGTGCCAGCAGCCTGACAGGGATCTCTAACTATGGCTACACCTTC.

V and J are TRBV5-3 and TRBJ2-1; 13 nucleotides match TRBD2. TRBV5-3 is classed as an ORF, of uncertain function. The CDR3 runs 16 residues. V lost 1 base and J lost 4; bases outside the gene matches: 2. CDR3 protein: CARSLRTSGSYNEQFF. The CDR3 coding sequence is TGTGCCAGAAGCTTGAGGACTAGCGGGAGTTACAATGAGCAGTTCTTC.